This T cell receptor (beta chain) emerged from a study of cytomegalovirus exposure and HLA in healthy donors. Researchers ran the PCR with 60 Vbeta and 13 Jbeta primers. Assay used: immunoSEQ multiplex PCR; TCRdb lists only in-frame clones, some missing. The table includes 200,000 or so clones, roughly four fifths detected once. This CDR3 region has 13 residues. V lost 4 bases, J lost 10 bases, and 13 bases lay in between. Germline CDR1 and CDR2: MNHEY and SVGAGI. Study-level findings and limits: Usually a TCR sequence was rare, but some public TCRs were found in many donors. According to a later analysis, most TCR beta chains associated with CMV appeared HLA-restricted.

A note on this clone: Its antigen is not identified.

Each of the donors was a healthy bone marrow donor. The chain recombines TRBV6-5 with TRBJ1-4, with D unresolved. What was sequenced was PBMCs. This receptor was obtained from a woman aged 18-35 years in good health and CMV-seropositive. Here the CDR3 DNA reads TGTGCCAGCAGTTTCCGAGAGCCCGGAAAACTGTTTTTT. Its protein product is CASSFREPGKLFF.